This T cell receptor (beta chain) is drawn from a study of human T cells and chemical hapten exposure. Study-level background: 2% DPC applied to a 2 cm by 2 cm arm area sensitized donors.

The sample's time point: patch test 3, about 24 weeks after DPC sensitization. Indicated treatment: therapeutic diphenylcyclopropenone sensitization with weekly scalp DPC. Unfractionated whole blood was the source from which total RNA was extracted. TCRdb recomputed calls from the RACE reads with MiXCR, one row per CDR3 protein. This repertoire shows tens of thousands of distinct CDR3 sequences, approximately 9.9% found once; its top ten account for approximately 16%. In this sample, this clonotype turned up many times. CDR1 is DFQATT, CDR2 SNEGSKA, per germline (reference sequence). The CDR3 consists of 14 residues. V dropped 0 bases and J dropped 1 base, with 9 bases sitting between them.

The genes are TRBV20-1 and TRBJ1-1; D not certain. The specimen comprised whole blood, sampled in connection with sensitization to the hapten diphenylcyclopropenone (DPC). This sequence was found in a woman aged 40 to 50 with alopecia areata. Some clones in this sample may be carry-over from other donors' samples. The CDR3 DNA reads TGCAGTGCTAGAGACCCCGGTTCGAACACTGAAGCTTTCTTT. Amino acid sequence: CSARDPGSNTEAFF.